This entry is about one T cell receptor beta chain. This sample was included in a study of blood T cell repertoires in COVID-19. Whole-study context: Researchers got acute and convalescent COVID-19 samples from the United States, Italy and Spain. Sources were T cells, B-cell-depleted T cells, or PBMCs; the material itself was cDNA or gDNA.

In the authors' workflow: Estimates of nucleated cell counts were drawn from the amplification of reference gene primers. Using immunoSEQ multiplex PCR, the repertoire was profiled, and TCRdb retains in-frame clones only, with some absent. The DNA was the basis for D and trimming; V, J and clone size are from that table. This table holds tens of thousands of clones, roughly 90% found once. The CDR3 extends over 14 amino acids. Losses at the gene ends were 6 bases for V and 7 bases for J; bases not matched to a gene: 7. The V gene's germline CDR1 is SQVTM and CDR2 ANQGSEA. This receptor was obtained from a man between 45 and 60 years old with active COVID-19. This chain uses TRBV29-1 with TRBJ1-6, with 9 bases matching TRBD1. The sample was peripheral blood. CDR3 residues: CSVGTGTTNSPLHF. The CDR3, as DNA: TGCAGCGTGGGGACAGGGACCACGAATTCACCCCTCCACTTT. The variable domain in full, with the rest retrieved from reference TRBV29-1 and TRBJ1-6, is SAVISQKPSRDICQRGTSLTIQCQVDSQVTMMFWYRQQPGQSLTLIATANQGSEATYESGFVIDKFPISRPNLTFSTLTVSNMSPEDSSIYLCSVGTGTTNSPLHFGNGTRLTVT.